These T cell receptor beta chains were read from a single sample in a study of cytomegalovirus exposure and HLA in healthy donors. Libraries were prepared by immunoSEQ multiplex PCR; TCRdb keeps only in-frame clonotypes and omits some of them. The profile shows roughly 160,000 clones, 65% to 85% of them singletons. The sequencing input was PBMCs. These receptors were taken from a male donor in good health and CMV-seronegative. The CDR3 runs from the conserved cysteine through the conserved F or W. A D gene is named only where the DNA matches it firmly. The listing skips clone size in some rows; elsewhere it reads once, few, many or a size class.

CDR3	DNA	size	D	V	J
CASSLKRTGDTYEQYF	TGTGCCAGCAGTTTGAAGCGGACAGGGGATACCTACGAGCAGTACTTC	.	TRBD1	TRBV28	TRBJ2-7
CASTQMEGRTGELFF	TGTGCCAGCACCCAGATGGAGGGTCGCACCGGGGAGCTGTTTTTT	.	.	TRBV6-5	TRBJ2-2
CASSTDRAYEQYF	TGTGCCAGCAGCACCGACAGAGCCTACGAGCAGTACTTC	.	.	TRBV6-1	TRBJ2-7
CASSRDRILSGNTIYF	TGTGCCAGTAGCCGGGACAGGATTTTATCTGGAAACACCATATATTTT	.	TRBD1	TRBV19	TRBJ1-3
CASSPAGEYEQYF	TGTGCCAGCAGCCCCGCAGGCGAGTACGAGCAGTACTTC	.	.	TRBV28	TRBJ2-7
CASRVWTGDTGELFF	TGTGCCAGCAGGGTCTGGACAGGGGACACCGGGGAGCTGTTTTTT	.	TRBD1	TRBV6-1	TRBJ2-2
CASSLQPGLAYNEQFF	TGCGCCAGCAGCTTACAACCGGGACTAGCGTACAATGAGCAGTTCTTC	few	TRBD2	TRBV5-1	TRBJ2-1
CASSPGLAGGRELFF	TGTGCTAGCAGCCCGGGACTAGCGGGAGGAAGGGAGCTGTTTTTT	once	TRBD2	TRBV7-7	TRBJ2-2
CASSWTGGRETQYF	TGTGCCAGCAGTTGGACAGGGGGCCGGGAGACCCAGTACTTC	.	TRBD1	TRBV28	TRBJ2-5
CASSSPDNSYEQYF	TGTGCCAGCAGTTCTCCCGACAACTCCTACGAGCAGTACTTC	.	.	TRBV28	TRBJ2-7
CASEMGNQPQHF	TGTGCCAGCGAGATGGGCAATCAGCCCCAGCATTTT	.	.	TRBV6-1	TRBJ1-5
CASSQEANSEAFF	TGTGCCAGCAGCCAAGAAGCCAATAGTGAAGCTTTCTTT	.	.	TRBV4-2	TRBJ1-1
CASSRGGRIINEQFF	TGTGCCAGCAGCAGGGGAGGCCGGATTATCAATGAGCAGTTCTTC	.	.	TRBV5-6	TRBJ2-1
CASRGQFNEKLFF	TGTGCCAGCAGGGGACAGTTTAATGAAAAACTGTTTTTT	.	TRBD1	TRBV6-1	TRBJ1-4
CASSDHDRAFGGYTF	TGTGCCAGCAGTGACCACGACAGGGCATTTGGTGGCTACACCTTC	.	TRBD1	TRBV25-1	TRBJ1-2
CASSLRLRSRLETQYF	TGTGCCAGCAGCCTCCGACTGAGGAGTAGATTAGAGACCCAGTACTTC	once	.	TRBV7-2	TRBJ2-5
CASSPGTSSGTQYF	TGCGCCAGCAGCCCCGGGACTAGTTCAGGGACCCAGTACTTC	.	TRBD2	TRBV4-3	TRBJ2-5
CASSPSRGWYEQYF	TGTGCCAGCAGCCCCAGCCGGGGTTGGTACGAGCAGTACTTC	few	.	TRBV5-6	TRBJ2-7
CASSLAAGTEAFF	TGCGCCAGCAGCTTGGCGGCCGGGACTGAAGCTTTCTTT	few	.	TRBV5-1	TRBJ1-1
CASSSTGLADRTDTQYF	TGTGCCAGCAGCTCGACGGGGCTAGCGGACCGCACAGATACGCAGTATTTT	.	TRBD2	TRBV7-8	TRBJ2-3
CASSVEGGGTDTQYF	TGTGCCAGCAGCGTAGAGGGCGGGGGGACAGATACGCAGTATTTT	.	TRBD2	TRBV9	TRBJ2-3
CASSSTSGSAVTQYF	TGTGCCAGCAGCTCGACTAGCGGGAGTGCAGTTACGCAGTATTTT	once	TRBD2	TRBV7-2	TRBJ2-3
CASRGGQATNEKLFF	TGTGCCAGCAGGGGAGGGCAGGCAACTAATGAAAAACTGTTTTTT	.	.	TRBV27	TRBJ1-4
CASKAGLNTEAFF	TGTGCCAGCAAGGCAGGCCTGAACACTGAAGCTTTCTTT	.	.	TRBV6-5	TRBJ1-1
CASSPLGGELVNEQFF	TGTGCCAGCAGTCCCTTAGGGGGAGAGTTGGTCAATGAGCAGTTCTTC	once	.	TRBV6-4	TRBJ2-1
CASSESQGIHGNTIYF	TGTGCCAGCAGTGAATCGCAGGGAATTCATGGAAACACCATATATTTT	.	.	TRBV6-1	TRBJ1-3
CASSKDRIWSNQPQHF	TGTGCCAGCAGCAAGGACAGGATTTGGAGCAATCAGCCCCAGCATTTT	few	TRBD1	TRBV5-8	TRBJ1-5
CASSVTSASSYNEQFF	TGTGCCAGCAGCGTCACTAGCGCGAGCTCCTACAATGAGCAGTTCTTC	few	TRBD2	TRBV9	TRBJ2-1
CASRSGSVVPGANVLTF	TGTGCCAGCAGATCCGGGTCCGTGGTACCTGGGGCCAACGTCCTGACTTTC	few	.	TRBV5-4	TRBJ2-6
CASTGAAYYGYTF	TGTGCCAGCACAGGGGCGGCCTACTATGGCTACACCTTC	.	.	TRBV28	TRBJ1-2
CASSSGPLSYEQYF	TGTGCCAGCAGCTCCGGTCCGCTCTCCTACGAGCAGTACTTC	.	.	TRBV7-2	TRBJ2-7
CASSAEWGGRPTGELFF	TGTGCCAGCAGCGCAGAATGGGGCGGGAGGCCCACCGGGGAGCTGTTTTTT	.	TRBD2	TRBV7-2	TRBJ2-2
CASSIGRGRTDTQYF	TGTGCCAGTAGTATAGGCAGGGGACGCACAGATACGCAGTATTTT	.	.	TRBV19	TRBJ2-3
CASSPGGLAYTDTQYF	TGTGCCAGCTCACCAGGGGGACTAGCGTACACAGATACGCAGTATTTT	.	TRBD2	TRBV18	TRBJ2-3
CASSYDSNEKLFF	TGCGCCAGCAGCTATGACAGTAATGAAAAACTGTTTTTT	.	.	TRBV5-1	TRBJ1-4
CASSLIGYSNQPQHF	TGTGCCAGCAGCTTGATCGGTTATAGCAATCAGCCCCAGCATTTT	.	.	TRBV5-6	TRBJ1-5
CASSLWDRGTEAFF	TGTGCCAGCAGCTTATGGGACAGGGGGACTGAAGCTTTCTTT	once	TRBD1	TRBV11-1	TRBJ1-1
CASSLEVDSGPQHF	TGTGCCAGCAGCTTAGAAGTGGATTCAGGGCCCCAGCATTTT	.	.	TRBV7-9	TRBJ1-5
CAWSALAGGDYNEQFF	TGTGCCTGGAGCGCATTAGCGGGGGGCGACTACAATGAGCAGTTCTTC	.	TRBD2	TRBV30	TRBJ2-1
CASSGATPIYGYTF	TGTGCCAGCAGTGGGGCTACCCCTATCTATGGCTACACCTTC	.	.	TRBV7-9	TRBJ1-2
CASSQDRAPGELFF	TGCGCCAGCAGCCAAGATCGAGCTCCCGGGGAGCTGTTTTTT	once	.	TRBV4-3	TRBJ2-2
CASSSSNTNYEQYF	TGTGCCAGCAGTTCTAGCAATACTAACTACGAGCAGTACTTC	.	.	TRBV7-9	TRBJ2-7
CASSPGAGTGALNEQYF	TGTGCCAGCTCACCGGGTGCCGGGACAGGGGCCCTTAACGAGCAGTACTTC	.	TRBD1	TRBV18	TRBJ2-7
CASSYVWDNPGNSPLHF	TGTGCCAGCAGTTACGTGTGGGACAACCCGGGGAATTCACCCCTCCACTTT	.	.	TRBV6-8	TRBJ1-6
CASSLEQGRGNGYTF	TGTGCCAGCAGCTTGGAACAGGGGAGAGGAAATGGCTACACCTTC	.	TRBD1	TRBV5-8	TRBJ1-2
CASSFSGSTYEQYF	TGTGCCAGCAGCTTCTCCGGGAGCACCTACGAGCAGTACTTC	.	.	TRBV7-2	TRBJ2-7